This T cell receptor beta chain was sequenced during a study of T-cell memory formation after mild COVID-19. V gave up 3 bases and J gave up 1 base; unmatched junction bases: 3. Germline CDR1 is DFQATT and CDR2 is SNEGSKA (reference sequence). This CDR3 contains 14 residues. One entry per CDR3 protein results from TCRdb running MiXCR on the 5' RACE reads. The repertoire includes over 120,000 distinct CDR3 sequences, almost 25% of them detected once, and around 22% sits in the top ten. This clonotype was detected a few times. The sample was PBMCs or a T cell subset sorted from them (not recorded which). The TCR originated in an adult woman who had mild COVID-19 (a few samples of this study predate the infection). Cell type and time point are not known. The chain has TRBV20-1 and TRBJ2-3; TRBD2 matches 8 bases. CDR3 nucleotide sequence: TGCAGTGCTAGTTCAGCGGGGGGCACAGATACGCAGTATTTT. It yields the protein CSASSAGGTDTQYF.